These 5 T cell receptor beta chains were sequenced from one sample in a study of T-cell reconstitution after alpha-beta-depleted transplantation in children listed by TCRdb under 2016. The method was PCR. Reads for this sample came from an Illumina HiSeq 2500. TCR library preparation used molecular barcoding, with unique molecular identifiers applied to normalize quantification of the TCRbeta repertoire. TCRdb ran its own pipeline on the public reads, namely fastp trimming at Q25 and MiXCR clone calling, and kept in-frame beta chains. Under each unique CDR3 protein, matching rows form one entry showing the most common genes and DNA. Across this sample there are hundreds of thousands of distinct CDR3 sequences, with approximately 16% seen only once. The ten largest clones take up 1.1% of the sample. The specimen was PBMCs from the stem cell graft donor, collected from the stem cell graft. The receptors shown here come from a human donor who donated a stem cell graft to a child with acute myeloid leukemia.

This clonotype was counted many times. The rearrangement links TRBV20-1 to TRBJ1-2; 7 bases match TRBD1. Germline CDR1 DFQATT, CDR2 SNEGSKA (reference sequence). V lost 0 bases to trimming and J lost 8 bases; unmatched junction nucleotides: 12. The CDR3 runs to 15 residues. The CDR3 protein is CSARDKGRGHGGYTF. The CDR3 coding sequence is TGCAGTGCTAGAGATAAAGGAAGGGGGCACGGGGGCTACACCTTC.

This clonotype has a handful of counts. The chain combines TRBV12-3 or TRBV12-4 with TRBJ1-2; D uncertain. With 8 bases removed from V and 8 bases from J, the gap between germline ends came to 3 bases. The CDR3 covers 8 residues. This chain's CDR3 is CASGGYTF. The CDR3 DNA reads TGTGCCAGCGGGGGCTACACCTTC.

In this sample, this clonotype turned up a few times. This chain uses TRBV6-5 with TRBJ2-5; D tentatively reads TRBD1 or TRBD2 (5 bases each). The V end was cut by 2 bases, the J end by 2 bases, with 12 bases between. The germline CDR1 and CDR2 sequences are MNHEY and SVGAGI. CDR3 length: 15 amino acids. In DNA, the CDR3 is TGTGCCAGCAGTTACAACGGGGACCAGCAAGAGACCCAGTACTTC. Translated, it gives CASSYNGDQQETQYF.

The chain has TRBV7-2 and TRBJ2-1; 8 bases fit TRBD2. The CDR3 loop spans 14 amino acids. CDR1 SGHTA and CDR2 FQGNSA come from the germline V gene. Trimming took 1 base from V and 12 from J; bases not matched to a gene: 8. CDR3 in DNA: TGTGCCAGCAGCTTAGATCGGTGGAGCGGGGGGCAGTTCTTC. Translated: CASSLDRWSGGQFF.

This clonotype was seen only a few times. The rearrangement joins TRBV7-7 to TRBJ2-3, with D uncertain. Germline values: CDR1 SSHAT, CDR2 FNYEAQ (reference sequence). The CDR3 sequence is 13 residues long. V was pared by 2 bases and J by 5 bases, with 8 bases between. DNA for the CDR3: TGTGCCAGCAGCTTAACCGGGCGAGATACGCAGTATTTT. Its translation is CASSLTGRDTQYF. Complete variable domain (other parts from reference TRBV7-7 and TRBJ2-3): GAGVSQSPRYKVTKRGQDVTLRCDPISSHATLYWYQQALGQGPEFLTYFNYEAQPDKSGLPSDRFSAERPEGSISTLTIQRTEQRDSAMYRCASSLTGRDTQYFGPGTRLTVL.